The TCR beta chain under discussion was sequenced for a study of cytomegalovirus exposure and HLA in healthy donors. Study-level background: Genetic ancestry analysis placed about 76% of the 400 or so donors that were genotyped in the Caucasian-associated cluster. Findings of the study overall: Earlier findings revealed that most TCR beta V segments proved productive either about 90% or about 30% of the time. Analysis was performed later, and it showed HLA-associated TCR beta chains to be more clonally expanded than equally common others.

On this clone: Its specificity is not known.

The CDR3 consists of 14 residues. The germline gives CDR1 LNHDA, CDR2 SQIVND (reference sequence). Trimming stripped 7 bases from V and 7 bases from J, with 17 bases between. The donors gave bone marrow, and they were healthy. Primers for the PCR totalled 60 Vbeta and 13 Jbeta. Some clones are missing from TCRdb's copy, which holds only in-frame ones; the method was immunoSEQ multiplex PCR. Of hundreds of thousands of clones in the sample, approximately 90% were seen once. The clonotype originates from a woman aged 18-35 years in good health and CMV-seronegative. The chain combines TRBV19 with TRBJ1-5, with D perhaps matching TRBD1 (6 bases). Source material: PBMCs. The CDR3 DNA reads TGTGCCAGTACCCGTCGGACAGAAACACAGCCCCAGCATTTT. Its protein is CASTRRTETQPQHF.